The sequence of this T cell receptor beta chain was determined in a study of T-cell reconstitution after alpha-beta-depleted transplantation in children. The V gene lost 4 bases and the J gene lost 11 bases, with 11 bases spanning the gap. The CDR3 extends over 11 amino acids. Germline assignment: CDR1 SEHNR and CDR2 FQNEAQ (reference sequence). Construction of the TCRbeta library involved unique molecular identifiers. TCRdb redid the calling of the PCR reads with MiXCR, one entry per CDR3 protein. The sample has more than 450,000 distinct CDR3 sequences; around 17% are singletons. The source material was PBMCs from the stem cell graft donor, sampled from the stem cell graft. This chain joins TRBV7-9 and TRBJ1-1; no reliable D call. This clonotype was obtained from a human donor who donated a stem cell graft to a child with acute lymphoblastic leukemia. The CDR3 region is CASSSRTEAFF. The CDR3 coding sequence is TGTGCCAGCAGCTCCAGGACCGAGGCTTTCTTT.